These T cell receptor beta chains were read from a single sample in a study of CD8 T cells in ankylosing spondylitis. TCRdb passed the 5' RACE reads through MiXCR, listing each CDR3 protein once. This sample has around 490,000 distinct CDR3 sequences, with approximately 5% found just once. The sequencing sample was made of blood, either unsorted or a sorted T cell fraction (not recorded which). Every receptor here comes from a male donor with ankylosing spondylitis. Both conserved end residues are part of each CDR3. A D gene is named only where the DNA matches it firmly. Expanded clones are given a class, and other clones once, few, many or no size at all.

V: TRBV5-4; J: TRBJ2-3; size: many; D: .; CDR3: CASSNGWGTDTQYF; DNA: TGTGCCAGCAGCAACGGGTGGGGCACAGATACGCAGTATTTT
V: TRBV12-3/TRBV12-4; J: TRBJ1-1; size: many; D: .; CDR3: CASSGGQAEAFF; DNA: TGTGCCAGCAGTGGGGGACAAGCTGAAGCTTTCTTT
V: TRBV7-2; J: TRBJ1-2; size: many; D: .; CDR3: CASSLNYRADYGYTF; DNA: TGTGCCAGCAGCTTAAATTATAGGGCGGACTATGGCTACACCTTC
V: TRBV6-2/TRBV6-3; J: TRBJ2-7; size: many; D: .; CDR3: CASSYSVRLVGYEQYF; DNA: TGTGCCAGCAGTTACTCCGTCCGACTAGTAGGTTACGAGCAGTACTTC
V: TRBV12-3/TRBV12-4; J: TRBJ2-5; size: many; D: TRBD2; CDR3: CASSLGLGRGSQETQYF; DNA: TGTGCCAGCAGTTTAGGCCTTGGGCGGGGGAGTCAAGAGACCCAGTACTTC
V: TRBV20-1; J: TRBJ2-1; size: many; D: TRBD2; CDR3: CSAIKRGAIGEQFF; DNA: TGCAGTGCTATAAAGCGGGGAGCCATTGGTGAGCAGTTCTTC
V: TRBV7-2; J: TRBJ2-2; size: many; D: TRBD1; CDR3: CASSLTGVVSGELFF; DNA: TGTGCCAGCAGCTTGACAGGGGTGGTCTCCGGGGAGCTGTTTTTT
V: TRBV7-9; J: TRBJ2-1; size: many; D: .; CDR3: CASSLGSPGQLYNEQFF; DNA: TGTGCCAGCAGCTTAGGGTCCCCGGGACAACTATACAATGAGCAGTTCTTC
V: TRBV15; J: TRBJ1-3; size: many; D: .; CDR3: CATTSLGINTIYF; DNA: TGTGCCACCACCTCTTTAGGGATTAACACCATATATTTT
V: TRBV7-7; J: TRBJ2-2; size: many; D: TRBD2; CDR3: CASSPGLVTGELFF; DNA: TGTGCTAGCAGCCCGGGACTAGTGACCGGGGAGCTGTTTTTT
V: TRBV20-1; J: TRBJ2-5; size: many; D: .; CDR3: CSARDREAWKETQYF; DNA: TGCAGTGCTAGAGATCGAGAAGCTTGGAAAGAGACCCAGTACTTC
V: TRBV5-1; J: TRBJ1-1; size: many; D: .; CDR3: CASNAGTYMNTEAFF; DNA: TGCGCCAGCAACGCCGGGACATACATGAACACTGAAGCTTTCTTT
V: TRBV5-1; J: TRBJ1-4; size: many; D: .; CDR3: CASSLDRGDEKLFF; DNA: TGCGCCAGCAGCTTGGACCGGGGAGACGAAAAACTGTTTTTT
V: TRBV6-1; J: TRBJ1-4; size: few; D: .; CDR3: CASRTRNRGSGNEKLFF; DNA: TGTGCCAGCAGGACGAGGAACCGAGGCAGCGGTAATGAAAAACTGTTTTTT
V: TRBV27; J: TRBJ2-7; size: few; D: TRBD1; CDR3: CASSLFLHRGIHEQYF; DNA: TGTGCCAGCAGTTTATTCTTGCACAGGGGAATCCACGAGCAGTACTTC
V: TRBV6-6; J: TRBJ2-3; size: .; D: .; CDR3: CASSYDVGWTQYF; DNA: TGTGCCAGCAGTTACGATGTGGGTTGGACGCAGTATTTT
V: TRBV9; J: TRBJ2-7; size: many; D: .; CDR3: CASSVEPRAYEQYF; DNA: TGTGCCAGCAGCGTAGAACCCAGGGCGTACGAGCAGTACTTC
V: TRBV6-1; J: TRBJ1-2; size: few; D: .; CDR3: CASRQPGPNYGYTF; DNA: TGTGCCAGCAGACAACCGGGGCCCAACTATGGCTACACCTTC
V: TRBV6-1; J: TRBJ1-6; size: many; D: TRBD1; CDR3: CASRFRDRDSPLHF; DNA: TGTGCCAGCAGATTCCGGGACAGAGATTCACCCCTCCACTTT
V: TRBV29-1; J: TRBJ2-1; size: many; D: .; CDR3: CSALRGDNEQFF; DNA: TGCAGCGCCCTGCGCGGCGACAATGAGCAGTTCTTC
V: TRBV11-2; J: TRBJ2-3; size: many; D: .; CDR3: CASSLEGKGGPSDTQYF; DNA: TGTGCCAGCAGCTTAGAAGGCAAGGGGGGGCCATCGGATACGCAGTATTTT
V: TRBV20-1; J: TRBJ1-2; size: .; D: .; CDR3: CSGPSPGRAYGYTF; DNA: TGCAGTGGACCCTCCCCGGGGAGGGCCTATGGCTACACCTTC
V: TRBV4-1; J: TRBJ1-3; size: many; D: .; CDR3: CASSQVVGEVGNTIYF; DNA: TGCGCCAGCAGCCAGGTGGTCGGGGAAGTTGGAAACACCATATATTTT
V: TRBV5-5; J: TRBJ2-7; size: many; D: TRBD2; CDR3: CASSLAGAISYEQYF; DNA: TGTGCCAGCAGCCTAGCGGGAGCTATATCCTACGAGCAGTACTTC
V: TRBV7-2; J: TRBJ2-1; size: few; D: TRBD2; CDR3: CASSLVASGGDYNEQFF; DNA: TGTGCCAGCAGCTTAGTGGCTAGCGGGGGGGATTACAATGAGCAGTTCTTC
V: TRBV14; J: TRBJ2-7; size: many; D: .; CDR3: CASSHYDSYEQYF; DNA: TGTGCCAGCAGCCATTATGACAGCTACGAGCAGTACTTC
V: TRBV28; J: TRBJ2-3; size: many; D: .; CDR3: CASSLQGIGPDTQYF; DNA: TGTGCCAGCAGTTTACAGGGGATAGGTCCAGATACGCAGTATTTT
V: TRBV11-2; J: TRBJ2-3; size: many; D: .; CDR3: CASSLDWKTQYF; DNA: TGTGCCAGCAGCTTAGATTGGAAGACGCAGTATTTT
V: TRBV4-2; J: TRBJ2-5; size: many; D: .; CDR3: CASSQAPLGGAMSETQYF; DNA: TGTGCCAGCAGCCAGGCGCCGTTGGGCGGGGCTATGTCAGAGACCCAGTACTTC
V: TRBV5-1; J: TRBJ1-1; size: many; D: TRBD1; CDR3: CASSSNPSTGMNTEAFF; DNA: TGCGCCAGCAGCTCCAACCCCTCGACAGGGATGAACACTGAAGCTTTCTTT
V: TRBV20-1; J: TRBJ1-4; size: many; D: .; CDR3: CSASERGKLFF; DNA: TGCAGTGCTAGCGAACGTGGAAAACTGTTTTTT
V: TRBV4-1; J: TRBJ1-1; size: many; D: .; CDR3: CASRDQPNTEAFF; DNA: TGCGCCAGCAGAGATCAGCCGAACACTGAAGCTTTCTTT
V: TRBV7-2; J: TRBJ2-7; size: .; D: .; CDR3: CASSFSGYYEQYF; DNA: TGTGCCAGCAGCTTTAGCGGTTACTACGAGCAGTACTTC
V: TRBV5-5; J: TRBJ1-1; size: many; D: .; CDR3: CASSFGPPLDTEAFF; DNA: TGTGCCAGCAGCTTTGGCCCGCCTCTGGACACTGAAGCTTTCTTT
V: TRBV29-1; J: TRBJ2-1; size: .; D: TRBD2; CDR3: CSVRLAGVPNEQFF; DNA: TGCAGCGTCCGACTAGCGGGGGTACCCAATGAGCAGTTCTTC
V: TRBV27; J: TRBJ2-2; size: many; D: .; CDR3: CASSTNGGGELFF; DNA: TGTGCCAGCAGTACTAACGGAGGGGGGGAGCTGTTTTTT
V: TRBV12-3/TRBV12-4; J: TRBJ1-1; size: many; D: .; CDR3: CASSPGIVNTEAFF; DNA: TGTGCCAGCAGCCCAGGGATAGTCAACACTGAAGCTTTCTTT
V: TRBV7-9; J: TRBJ1-1; size: many; D: .; CDR3: CASSLYSEGAFF; DNA: TGTGCCAGCAGCTTATACTCGGAGGGAGCTTTCTTT
V: TRBV2; J: TRBJ2-7; size: few; D: TRBD1; CDR3: CASSDRGIHEQYF; DNA: TGTGCCAGCAGTGACAGGGGGATCCACGAGCAGTACTTC
V: TRBV29-1; J: TRBJ1-5; size: few; D: TRBD1; CDR3: CSVGTGLPNQPQHF; DNA: TGCAGCGTGGGGACAGGGCTGCCCAATCAGCCCCAGCATTTT
V: TRBV7-6; J: TRBJ2-7; size: .; D: TRBD2; CDR3: CASSLGPPSSGSTYEQYF; DNA: TGTGCCAGCAGCTTAGGCCCCCCCAGTAGCGGGAGTACCTACGAGCAGTACTTC
V: TRBV20-1; J: TRBJ1-5; size: many; D: .; CDR3: CSARDSPPHWNQPQHF; DNA: TGCAGTGCTAGAGATAGTCCCCCACATTGGAATCAGCCCCAGCATTTT
V: TRBV6-1; J: TRBJ2-1; size: few; D: TRBD2; CDR3: CASSEAWLAGGDNEQFF; DNA: TGTGCCAGCAGTGAAGCGTGGCTAGCGGGGGGGGACAATGAGCAGTTCTTC
V: TRBV12-3/TRBV12-4; J: TRBJ2-6; size: many; D: .; CDR3: CASSDTYSGANVLTF; DNA: TGTGCCAGCAGTGATACCTACTCTGGGGCCAACGTCCTGACTTTC
V: TRBV18; J: TRBJ1-2; size: many; D: .; CDR3: CASSPFGDGYTF; DNA: TGTGCCAGCTCACCATTTGGGGATGGCTACACCTTC
V: TRBV27; J: TRBJ2-7; size: many; D: TRBD1; CDR3: CASSLSLAGGYEQYF; DNA: TGTGCCAGCAGTTTAAGTTTGGCAGGGGGTTACGAGCAGTACTTC
V: TRBV7-2; J: TRBJ2-2; size: .; D: .; CDR3: CASSFRRRVSGELFF; DNA: TGTGCCAGCAGCTTTCGGCGGCGGGTGTCCGGGGAGCTGTTTTTT
V: TRBV20-1; J: TRBJ2-7; size: few; D: .; CDR3: CSASRTDEQYF; DNA: TGCAGTGCTAGCAGGACAGACGAGCAGTACTTC
V: TRBV18; J: TRBJ2-1; size: many; D: .; CDR3: CASSMSRGAAYNEQFF; DNA: TGTGCCAGCTCAATGAGCCGCGGAGCCGCCTACAATGAGCAGTTCTTC
V: TRBV6-5; J: TRBJ2-3; size: many; D: .; CDR3: CASSYSRLHSSTDTQYF; DNA: TGTGCCAGCAGTTACTCACGGCTCCACTCTAGCACAGATACGCAGTATTTT
V: TRBV11-1; J: TRBJ2-1; size: many; D: TRBD2; CDR3: CASSRRAGLAASSYNEQFF; DNA: TGTGCCAGCAGTCGGAGGGCGGGACTAGCTGCAAGCTCCTACAATGAGCAGTTCTTC
V: TRBV4-2; J: TRBJ1-1; size: .; D: .; CDR3: CASSQDLGQGRMNTEAFF; DNA: TGTGCCAGCAGCCAAGATTTAGGGCAGGGAAGAATGAACACTGAAGCTTTCTTT
V: TRBV6-5; J: TRBJ1-1; size: .; D: TRBD1; CDR3: CASRQTGMNTEAFF; DNA: TGTGCCAGCAGGCAGACAGGGATGAACACTGAAGCTTTCTTT
V: TRBV25-1; J: TRBJ1-5; size: many; D: .; CDR3: CASSELDSNQPQHF; DNA: TGTGCCAGCAGTGAATTAGATAGCAATCAGCCCCAGCATTTT
V: TRBV6-5; J: TRBJ2-7; size: many; D: .; CDR3: CASSYSNTRGAYEQYF; DNA: TGTGCCAGCAGTTACTCCAACACACGTGGGGCCTACGAGCAGTACTTC
V: TRBV6-2/TRBV6-3; J: TRBJ1-5; size: many; D: .; CDR3: CASSYSGSISQPQHF; DNA: TGTGCCAGCAGTTACAGCGGCAGTATCTCCCAGCCCCAGCATTTT
V: TRBV20-1; J: TRBJ2-1; size: once; D: TRBD2; CDR3: CSAGSGSGGAYNEQFF; DNA: TGCAGTGCTGGATCGGGAAGCGGGGGGGCCTACAATGAGCAGTTCTTC
V: TRBV20-1; J: TRBJ2-6; size: many; D: .; CDR3: CSARPAAGANVLTF; DNA: TGCAGTGCCCGGCCTGCGGCTGGGGCCAACGTCCTGACTTTC
V: TRBV20-1; J: TRBJ2-3; size: few; D: .; CDR3: CSAKRGSPPTDTQYF; DNA: TGCAGTGCTAAAAGAGGGAGCCCCCCCACAGATACGCAGTATTTT